Following are 30 T cell receptor beta chains from one sample sequenced in a study of CD8+ T cells in alopecia areata. Investigators isolated RNA and reverse transcribed it into cDNA to act as the sequencing template. Sequencing was performed with immunoSEQ multiplex PCR; in TCRdb, only in-frame clones are kept and a portion is missing. The sample has 130,000 to 150,000 clones; more than 75% are singletons. The starting material was CD8+ T cells sorted from blood, obtained at week 0. The receptors shown here come from a human donor with alopecia areata.

This clone has just one count. J is TRBJ2-7 and V is TRBV30, with a weak D call TRBD2 (5 bases). Germline CDR1 reads GTSNPN; CDR2 reads SVGIG (reference sequence). This CDR3 contains 12 residues. V lost 4 bases and J lost 0, with 7 bases in between. In nucleotides, the CDR3 is TGTGCCTGGAACGGGGACTCCTACGAGCAGTACTTC. Its protein product is CAWNGDSYEQYF.

This rearrangement joins TRBV5-1 to TRBJ1-1, with D tentatively TRBD1 (6 bases). The CDR3 spans 11 residues. Germline V CDR1 and CDR2: SGHRS, YFSETQ. V lost 8 bases and J 7 bases, leaving 12 bases between the germline ends. The CDR3 sequence is CASTTGLEAFF. In nucleotides, the CDR3 is TGCGCCAGTACAACAGGGCTTGAAGCTTTCTTT.

V is TRBV2 and J is TRBJ2-1; D gene uncertain. The CDR3 is 13 residues long. Between the trimmed V and J ends, which lost 6 bases and 4 bases, there was a span of 10 bases. Germline V gene data show CDR1 as SNHLY and CDR2 as FYNNEI. CDR3 amino acids: CASSPPGYNEQFF. CDR3 coding DNA: TGTGCCAGCAGCCCCCCTGGATACAATGAGCAGTTCTTC.

This clone was found once. The V call is TRBV5-1, the J call TRBJ2-7; 9 bases align to TRBD1. J was trimmed by 3 bases and V by 3 bases; bases with no gene match: 4. Germline V gives CDR1 SGHRS, CDR2 YFSETQ. The CDR3 runs to 14 residues. CDR3 sequence: CASSSRDRVYEQYF. Here the CDR3 DNA reads TGCGCCAGCAGCTCCCGGGACAGGGTCTACGAGCAGTACTTC.

This clone was picked up one time. V gene TRBV27 combines with J gene TRBJ2-3; 9 positions agree with TRBD2. V was pared by 0 bases and J by 3 bases, with 4 bases of the junction left unmatched. Germline V gives CDR1 MNHEY, CDR2 SMNVEV (reference sequence). The CDR3 runs to 16 residues. For the CDR3, the DNA is TGTGCCAGCAGTTTATCGGCGGGAGGGCCTACAGATACGCAGTATTTT. It is translated as CASSLSAGGPTDTQYF.

In its sample, this clone was seen once. This sequence joins TRBV29-1 and TRBJ2-7; 8 nucleotides line up with TRBD1. V was clipped by 7 bases and J by 2 bases; unmatched bases: 7. Germline CDR1 and CDR2: SQVTM and ANQGSEA. CDR3 length: 13 residues. CDR3 loop: CSATGDRTYEQYF. CDR3 coding DNA: TGCAGCGCCACTGGGGACAGGACCTACGAGCAGTACTTC.

J is TRBJ2-3 and V is TRBV5-1; D is possibly TRBD1 (5 bases). The CDR3 consists of 13 residues. V lost 0 bases to trimming and J lost 4 bases, with 6 bases between them. The germline V gene encodes CDR1 SGHRS and CDR2 YFSETQ. In DNA, the CDR3 is TGCGCCAGCAGCTTGGTAGGGGCAGATACGCAGTATTTT. Its translation is CASSLVGADTQYF.

The genes are TRBV4-1 and TRBJ1-5, with TRBD1 matching 9 bases. This CDR3 comprises 15 residues. Germline CDR1 MGHRA, CDR2 YSYEKL. V was clipped by 1 base and J by 6 bases; unmatched bases: 4. This CDR3 reads CASSQGTGGVQPQHF. As DNA, the CDR3 is TGCGCCAGCAGCCAAGGAACAGGGGGCGTTCAGCCCCAGCATTTT.

This clone was seen a handful of times. The chain recombines TRBV5-5 with TRBJ2-1, with TRBD2 matching over 12 bases. The CDR3 has 15 amino acids. With V trimmed by 4 bases and J by 7 bases, 6 bases remained unmatched. Germline CDR1 reads SGHKS; CDR2 reads YYEKEE (reference sequence). DNA of the CDR3: TGTGCCAGCAGCCCGACTAGCGGGAGCTTGAATGAGCAGTTCTTC. Amino acid sequence: CASSPTSGSLNEQFF.

This rearrangement joins TRBV4-1 to TRBJ2-7; unclear D gene. Per germline, CDR1 MGHRA and CDR2 YSYEKL. The ends were cut back, 2 bases at V and 3 bases at J, with 14 bases in the middle. CDR3 length: 15 amino acids. The CDR3 loop is CASSQMSGIVYEQYF. The DNA for the CDR3 is TGCGCCAGCAGCCAAATGTCCGGAATAGTCTACGAGCAGTACTTC.

This sequence joins TRBV7-8 and TRBJ2-5, with 7 bases aligning to TRBD1. The CDR3 length is 16 residues. Trimming at V came to 3 bases and at J to 1 base, leaving 8 bases not matched to a gene. Germline V CDR1 and CDR2: SGHVS, FQNEAQ. CDR3 residues: CASSFPGQTFQETQYF. The CDR3 nucleotides are TGTGCCAGCAGCTTTCCGGGACAGACGTTCCAAGAGACCCAGTACTTC.

A single count supports this clone. CDR3 region: CASSSYRETDTQYF. The CDR3 nucleotides are TGTGCCAGCAGTTCATACAGGGAAACAGATACGCAGTATTTT. The chain joins TRBV27 to TRBJ2-3, with D tentatively TRBD1 (6 bases). Per germline, CDR1 MNHEY and CDR2 SMNVEV (reference sequence). This CDR3 contains 14 residues. V lost 4 bases, J lost 3 bases, and 11 bases lay in between.

The chain is built from TRBV29-1 and TRBJ2-1; the D gene is possibly TRBD1 (5 bases). Trimming took off 8 bases at V and 5 bases at J, with 10 bases between the two ends. CDR1 is SQVTM and CDR2 is ANQGSEA in the germline V gene. CDR3 length equals 11 residues. The CDR3 DNA sequence: TGCAGCATCGGACACGACAATGAGCAGTTCTTC. It codes for CSIGHDNEQFF.

This clone was counted once. The chain is built from TRBV15 and TRBJ2-2, with 8 positions matching TRBD1. The J segment lost 8 bases and the V segment lost 8 bases, leaving 4 bases of the junction unmatched. Germline V gene sequence: CDR1 LNHNV, CDR2 YYDKDF (reference sequence). The CDR3 runs 12 residues. The CDR3 is CATARDRGELFF. The CDR3 DNA is TGTGCCACCGCCAGGGACAGGGGGGAGCTGTTTTTT.

V and J are TRBV13 and TRBJ2-7; D may be TRBD1 or TRBD2 (6 bases each). The length of the CDR3 is 14 residues. Germline lookup yields CDR1 PRHDT and CDR2 FYEKMQ (reference sequence). V lost 7 bases and J 3 bases, leaving 16 bases between the germline ends. CDR3 loop: CASTLRGTNYEQYF. The CDR3 region has the DNA TGTGCCAGCACCCTACGGGGGACAAACTACGAGCAGTACTTC.

The chain carries TRBV16 and TRBJ2-7; D is uncertain. The CDR3 contains 11 residues. Germline V gives CDR1 KGHSY, CDR2 FQNENV. The V and J ends lost 4 bases and 2 bases respectively, with 3 bases between them. The CDR3 DNA reads as TGTGCCAGCAGCCCGGCCTACGAGCAGTACTTC. This codes for CASSPAYEQYF. Looking up the rest from reference TRBV16 and TRBJ2-7 gives the full variable domain: GEEVAQTPKHLVRGEGQKAKLYCAPIKGHSYVFWYQQVLKNEFKFLISFQNENVFDETGMPKERFSAKCLPNSPCSLEIQATKLEDSAVYFCASSPAYEQYFGPGTRLTVT.

J is TRBJ2-7 and V is TRBV7-2; 10 bases fit TRBD2. In germline, CDR1 is SGHTA, CDR2 FQGNSA. The CDR3 is made up of 18 amino acids. V dropped 1 base and J dropped 3; count of bases not matched to a gene: 12. This CDR3 is CASSLDGLERGGHYEQYF. In DNA, the CDR3 is TGTGCCAGCAGCTTAGACGGTCTGGAGCGGGGGGGCCACTACGAGCAGTACTTC. Using reference TRBV7-2 and TRBJ2-7 for the parts outside the CDR3, the full variable domain is GAGVSQSPSNKVTEKGKDVELRCDPISGHTALYWYRQSLGQGLEFLIYFQGNSAPDKSGLPSDRFSAERTGGSVSTLTIQRTQQEDSAVYLCASSLDGLERGGHYEQYFGPGTRLTVT.

The J gene is TRBJ2-7, the V gene TRBV30; no clear D gene. Trimming removed 0 bases from V and 4 bases from J, with 10 bases in between. This CDR3 region has 13 residues. Looked up from germline, CDR1 is GTSNPN and CDR2 is SVGIG (reference sequence). CDR3 DNA sequence: TGTGCCTGGAGTGTAAGGGCCAGATACGAGCAGTACTTC. It specifies CAWSVRARYEQYF.

V is TRBV27 and J is TRBJ2-1, with D perhaps matching TRBD1 or TRBD2 (5 bases each). From germline, CDR1 is MNHEY and CDR2 SMNVEV (reference sequence). The CDR3 loop spans 15 amino acids. The germline V and J ends were trimmed by 0 bases and 9 bases, with 15 bases remaining between them. For the CDR3, the DNA is TGTGCCAGCAGTTTATCGACAGTGGGAAGCGGTGAGCAGTTCTTC. This gives the protein CASSLSTVGSGEQFF.

This clone was counted only a few times. This rearrangement joins TRBV29-1 to TRBJ2-7, with no clear D. Germline loops: CDR1 SQVTM, CDR2 ANQGSEA. CDR3 length: 15 amino acids. With 0 bases removed from V and 0 bases from J, the gap between germline ends came to 12 bases. The CDR3 sequence is CSVEDRFDDSYEQYF. DNA of the CDR3: TGCAGCGTTGAAGATCGGTTTGACGACTCCTACGAGCAGTACTTC.

The chain carries TRBV5-1 and TRBJ2-3, with a weak D call TRBD2 (6 bases). CDR3 length: 13 residues. Germline loops: CDR1 SGHRS, CDR2 YFSETQ. Between the trimmed V and J ends, which lost 7 bases and 5 bases, there was a span of 14 bases. The DNA of the CDR3 is TGCGCCAGCCGGGACTCCGCCGGAGATACGCAGTATTTT. It specifies CASRDSAGDTQYF. Drawing the rest from reference TRBV5-1 and TRBJ2-3, the complete variable domain is KAGVTQTPRYLIKTRGQQVTLSCSPISGHRSVSWYQQTPGQGLQFLFEYFSETQRNKGNFPGRFSGRQFSNSRSEMNVSTLELGDSALYLCASRDSAGDTQYFGPGTRLTVL.

The chain carries TRBV6-1 and TRBJ1-3; D gene unclear. The V and J ends lost 8 bases and 2 bases respectively, with 7 bases between them. Per germline, CDR1 MNHNS and CDR2 SASEGT. The CDR3 extends over 12 amino acids. The CDR3, as DNA: TGTGCCAGCTTAATTACTGGAAACACCATATATTTT. This codes for CASLITGNTIYF.

V gene TRBV5-1 combines with J gene TRBJ1-1; no clear D. Germline CDR1 reads SGHRS; CDR2 reads YFSETQ. The V end was cut by 2 bases, the J end by 0 bases, with 8 bases between. The CDR3 is 14 residues long. As DNA, the CDR3 is TGCGCCAGCAGCTTAAGGACGGTGAACACTGAAGCTTTCTTT. Its protein product is CASSLRTVNTEAFF.

The V gene is TRBV30, the J gene TRBJ2-2, with 10 bases aligning to TRBD1. The CDR3 consists of 16 residues. The J segment lost 6 bases and the V segment lost 0 bases, leaving 7 bases of the junction unmatched. Germline values: CDR1 GTSNPN, CDR2 SVGIG (reference sequence). CDR3 DNA sequence: TGTGCCTGGAGTGTTATCGGGACAGGGGAGGCCGGGGAGCTGTTTTTT. This codes for CAWSVIGTGEAGELFF.

V and J are TRBV19 and TRBJ2-1; tentative D call: TRBD2 (6 bases). Trimming left V 5 bases short and J 6 bases short, with 14 bases between. The CDR3 is made up of 14 amino acids. Germline CDR1 and CDR2: LNHDA and SQIVND (reference sequence). As DNA, the CDR3 is TGTGCCAGTAGTCCGACTAGTATGGCCAATGAGCAGTTCTTC. Translated: CASSPTSMANEQFF.

J is TRBJ2-2 and V is TRBV11-2; no clear D gene. Germline V gene data show CDR1 as SGHAT and CDR2 as FQNNGV. The CDR3 totals 14 residues. V lost 4 bases and J 6 bases, leaving 12 bases between the germline ends. The CDR3 sequence: CASSSNLGPGELFF. The CDR3 DNA reads TGTGCCAGCAGCTCCAACTTAGGACCCGGGGAGCTGTTTTTT.

The chain is built from TRBV4-1 and TRBJ2-7; 13 bases match TRBD2. The trim removed 8 bases at V and 5 bases at J, leaving 3 bases unmatched. The CDR3 is 13 amino acids. Germline V lookup: CDR1 MGHRA, CDR2 YSYEKL. In DNA, the CDR3 is TGCGCCAGCTCCGGGACTAGCGGGAACGAGCAGTACTTC. Translation: CASSGTSGNEQYF.

V is TRBV4-1 and J is TRBJ2-1; TRBD2 might be the D (6 bases). The CDR3 totals 14 residues. The germline V and J ends were trimmed by 2 bases and 9 bases, with 14 bases remaining between them. Germline CDR1 is MGHRA and CDR2 is YSYEKL. The CDR3 DNA reads as TGCGCCAGCAGCCAATTACTAGCCGCAAGTGAGCAGTTCTTC. It translates to CASSQLLAASEQFF.

The chain uses TRBV30 and TRBJ2-7; unclear D gene. The ends were cut back, 1 base at V and 5 bases at J, with 12 bases in the middle. Germline V gene data show CDR1 as GTSNPN and CDR2 as SVGIG (reference sequence). This CDR3 comprises 13 residues. In DNA, the CDR3 is TGTGCCTGGAGTGCTACCTGGCTTAACGAGCAGTACTTC. Translation: CAWSATWLNEQYF.

This chain joins TRBV4-1 and TRBJ2-7; 7 bases match TRBD2. The CDR3 runs to 13 residues. J gave up 12 bases and V 0 bases, and 8 bases lay outside the gene matches. Germline V gene sequence: CDR1 MGHRA, CDR2 YSYEKL. The CDR3 is CASSQDGRELRYF. CDR3 coding DNA: TGCGCCAGCAGCCAAGATGGGAGGGAATTAAGGTACTTC.